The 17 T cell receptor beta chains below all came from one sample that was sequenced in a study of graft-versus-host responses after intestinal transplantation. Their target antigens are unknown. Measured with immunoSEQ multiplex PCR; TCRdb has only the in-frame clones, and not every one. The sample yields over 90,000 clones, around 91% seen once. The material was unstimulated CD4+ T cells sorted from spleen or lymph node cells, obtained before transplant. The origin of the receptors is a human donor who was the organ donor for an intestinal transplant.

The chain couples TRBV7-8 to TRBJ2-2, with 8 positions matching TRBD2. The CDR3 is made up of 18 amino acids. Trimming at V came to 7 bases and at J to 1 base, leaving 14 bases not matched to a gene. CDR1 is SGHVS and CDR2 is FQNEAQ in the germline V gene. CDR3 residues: CASNNPVLAGGNTGELFF. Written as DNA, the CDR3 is TGTGCCAGCAACAACCCTGTCTTGGCGGGGGGGAACACCGGGGAGCTGTTTTTT.

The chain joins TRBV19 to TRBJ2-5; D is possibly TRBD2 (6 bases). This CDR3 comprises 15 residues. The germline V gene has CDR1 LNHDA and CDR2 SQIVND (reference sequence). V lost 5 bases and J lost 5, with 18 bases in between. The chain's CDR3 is CASSPVSGVAETQYF. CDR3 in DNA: TGTGCCAGTAGTCCCGTCTCGGGAGTTGCGGAGACCCAGTACTTC.

The CDR3 reads CASSLRYSNQPQHF. In DNA form, the CDR3 reads TGTGCCAGCAGTTTGAGATATAGCAATCAGCCCCAGCATTTT. The chain uses TRBV27 and TRBJ1-5; D not certain. Germline CDR1 is MNHEY and CDR2 is SMNVEV (reference sequence). The CDR3 consists of 14 residues. V gave up 3 bases and J gave up 0 bases, with 6 bases separating them.

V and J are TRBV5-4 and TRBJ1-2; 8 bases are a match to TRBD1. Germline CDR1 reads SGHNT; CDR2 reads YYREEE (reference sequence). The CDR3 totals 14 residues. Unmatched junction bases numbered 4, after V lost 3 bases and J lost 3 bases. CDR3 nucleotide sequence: TGTGCCAGCAGCTCCCAGGGGGCTTACTATGGCTACACCTTC. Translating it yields CASSSQGAYYGYTF. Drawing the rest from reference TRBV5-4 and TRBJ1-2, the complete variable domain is ETGVTQSPTHLIKTRGQQVTLRCSSQSGHNTVSWYQQALGQGPQFIFQYYREEENGRGNFPPRFSGLQFPNYSSELNVNALELDDSALYLCASSSQGAYYGYTFGSGTRLTVV.

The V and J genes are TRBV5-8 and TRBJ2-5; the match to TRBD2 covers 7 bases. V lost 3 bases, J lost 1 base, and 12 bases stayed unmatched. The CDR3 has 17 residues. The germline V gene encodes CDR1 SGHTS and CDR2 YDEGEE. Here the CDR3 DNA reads TGTGCCAGCAGCTCGTCCGTTAGGCGGGAGACCCAAGAGACCCAGTACTTC. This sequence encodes CASSSSVRRETQETQYF. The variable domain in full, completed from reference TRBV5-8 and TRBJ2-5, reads EAGVTQSPTHLIKTRGQQATLRCSPISGHTSVYWYQQALGLGLQFLLWYDEGEERNRGNFPPRFSGRQFPNYSSELNVNALELEDSALYLCASSSSVRRETQETQYFGPGTRLLVL.

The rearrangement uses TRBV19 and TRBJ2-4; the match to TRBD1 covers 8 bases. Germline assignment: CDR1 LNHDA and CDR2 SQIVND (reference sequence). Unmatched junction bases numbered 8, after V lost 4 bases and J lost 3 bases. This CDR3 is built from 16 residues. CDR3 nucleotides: TGTGCCAGTAGTAGTCATCAGGGGGCGGGCAAAAACATTCAGTACTTC. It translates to CASSSHQGAGKNIQYF.

The CDR3 spells CASSLRTGGNTEAFF. The CDR3 bases are TGTGCCAGCAGCTTAAGGACAGGGGGGAACACTGAAGCTTTCTTT. The rearrangement uses TRBV5-6 and TRBJ1-1, with 10 bases that match TRBD1. V shed 2 bases, J shed 1 base, and the junction held 2 bases outside the gene matches. Germline CDR1 is SGHDT and CDR2 is YYEEEE. The CDR3 is 15 residues long. Full variable domain (remainder filled in from reference TRBV5-6 and TRBJ1-1): DAGVTQSPTHLIKTRGQQVTLRCSPKSGHDTVSWYQQALGQGPQFIFQYYEEEERQRGNFPDRFSGHQFPNYSSELNVNALLLGDSALYLCASSLRTGGNTEAFFGQGTRLTVV.

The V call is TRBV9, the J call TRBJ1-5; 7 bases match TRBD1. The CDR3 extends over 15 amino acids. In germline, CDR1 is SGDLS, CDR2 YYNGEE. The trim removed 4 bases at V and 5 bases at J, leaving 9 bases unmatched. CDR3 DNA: TGTGCCAGCAGCCCGGGACAGTCTTTTGATCAGCCCCAGCATTTT. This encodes CASSPGQSFDQPQHF. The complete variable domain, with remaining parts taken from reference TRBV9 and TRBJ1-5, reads DSGVTQTPKHLITATGQRVTLRCSPRSGDLSVYWYQQSLDQGLQFLIQYYNGEERAKGNILERFSAQQFPDLHSELNLSSLELGDSALYFCASSPGQSFDQPQHFGDGTRLSIL.

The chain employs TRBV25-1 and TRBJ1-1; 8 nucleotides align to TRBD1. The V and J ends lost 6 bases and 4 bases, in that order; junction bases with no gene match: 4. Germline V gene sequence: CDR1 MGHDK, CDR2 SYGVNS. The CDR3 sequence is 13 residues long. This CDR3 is CASRDRVGTEAFF. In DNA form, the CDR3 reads TGTGCCAGCAGGGACAGGGTAGGCACTGAAGCTTTCTTT.

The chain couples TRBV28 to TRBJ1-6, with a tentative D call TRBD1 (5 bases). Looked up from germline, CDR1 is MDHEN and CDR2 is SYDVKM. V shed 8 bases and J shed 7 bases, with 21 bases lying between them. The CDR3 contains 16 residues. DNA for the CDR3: TGTGCCAGCGGGAAAAGGGGTGGTTTCCGAAATTCACCCCTCCACTTT. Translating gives CASGKRGGFRNSPLHF.

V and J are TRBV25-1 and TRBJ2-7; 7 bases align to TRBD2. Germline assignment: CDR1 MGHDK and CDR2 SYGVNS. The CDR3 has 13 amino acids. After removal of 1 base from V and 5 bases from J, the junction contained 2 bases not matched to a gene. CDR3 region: CASSELGRDEQYF. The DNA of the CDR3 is TGTGCCAGCAGTGAATTGGGGAGGGACGAGCAGTACTTC.

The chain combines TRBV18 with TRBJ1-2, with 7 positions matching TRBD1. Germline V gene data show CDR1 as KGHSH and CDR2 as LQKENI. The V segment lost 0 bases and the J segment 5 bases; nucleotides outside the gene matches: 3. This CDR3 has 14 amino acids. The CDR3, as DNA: TGTGCCAGCTCACCACCCGGGACAGAGTATGGCTACACCTTC. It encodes CASSPPGTEYGYTF.

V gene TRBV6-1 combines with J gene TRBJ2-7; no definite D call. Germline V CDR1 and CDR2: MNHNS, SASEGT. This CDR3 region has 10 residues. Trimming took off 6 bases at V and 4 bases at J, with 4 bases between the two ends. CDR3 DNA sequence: TGTGCCAGCAGCCTGTACGAGCAGTACTTC. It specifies CASSLYEQYF.

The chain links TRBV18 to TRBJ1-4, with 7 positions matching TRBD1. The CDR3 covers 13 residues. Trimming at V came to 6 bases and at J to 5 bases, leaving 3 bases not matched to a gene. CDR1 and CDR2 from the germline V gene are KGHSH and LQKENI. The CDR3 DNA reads TGTGCCAGCTCGGGGACAGCAAATGAAAAACTGTTTTTT. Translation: CASSGTANEKLFF.

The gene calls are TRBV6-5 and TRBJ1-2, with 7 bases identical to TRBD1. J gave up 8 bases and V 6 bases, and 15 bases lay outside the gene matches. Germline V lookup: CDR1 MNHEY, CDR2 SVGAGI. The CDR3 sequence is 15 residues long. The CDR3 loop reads CASRIHRQGASGYTF. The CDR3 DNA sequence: TGTGCCAGCAGGATCCACCGACAGGGAGCGAGCGGCTACACCTTC.

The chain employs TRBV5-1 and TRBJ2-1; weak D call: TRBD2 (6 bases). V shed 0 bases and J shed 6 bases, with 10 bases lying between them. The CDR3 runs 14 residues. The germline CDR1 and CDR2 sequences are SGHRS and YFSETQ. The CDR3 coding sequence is TGCGCCAGCAGCTTGGGTGGGGGGACCAATGAGCAGTTCTTC. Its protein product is CASSLGGGTNEQFF.

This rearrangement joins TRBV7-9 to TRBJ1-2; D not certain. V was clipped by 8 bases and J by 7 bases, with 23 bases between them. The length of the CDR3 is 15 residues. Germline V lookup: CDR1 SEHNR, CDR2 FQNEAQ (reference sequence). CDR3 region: CASVSAGSGLRGYTF. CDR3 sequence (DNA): TGTGCCAGCGTGTCGGCGGGGTCTGGACTTCGTGGCTACACCTTC.